What follows are 16 T cell receptor beta chains derived from one specimen sequenced in a study of blood T cell repertoires in COVID-19. Clones were sequenced by immunoSEQ multiplex PCR, and TCRdb holds only the in-frame ones, with some missing. The sample lists 300,000 or so clones, 80% to 90% occurring once. Sample: PBMCs or T cells enriched from blood (not recorded which). The receptor set was obtained from a woman younger than 30 who had recovered from COVID-19.

The V gene is TRBV12-3 or TRBV12-4, the J gene TRBJ2-5; D unclear. This CDR3 spans 13 amino acids. The V and J ends lost 7 bases and 1 base respectively, with 10 bases between them. CDR3 bases: TGTGCCAGCACCAATAGCCTCCAAGAGACCCAGTACTTC. This translates into CASTNSLQETQYF.

CDR3 DNA: TGTGCCAGCTCACCGGGAGGGGATCAGCCCCAGCATTTT. Amino acid sequence: CASSPGGDQPQHF. The chain employs TRBV18 and TRBJ1-5; weak D call: TRBD1 (5 bases). The germline V and J ends were trimmed by 3 bases and 5 bases, with 8 bases remaining between them. CDR3 size: 13 residues. The V gene's germline CDR1 is KGHSH and CDR2 LQKENI.

The rearrangement joins TRBV5-1 to TRBJ2-7, with D uncertain. V was shortened by 0 bases and J by 2 bases, with 9 bases between the two germline ends. Germline V gene sequence: CDR1 SGHRS, CDR2 YFSETQ. This CDR3 is 14 amino acids long. The CDR3 coding sequence is TGCGCCAGCAGCTTGGAACAGTCCGCCTACGAGCAGTACTTC. Its translation: CASSLEQSAYEQYF.

This chain uses TRBV5-5 with TRBJ1-1, with D possibly matching TRBD1 (5 bases). V lost 0 bases and J lost 1, with 7 bases in between. Germline CDR1 reads SGHKS; CDR2 reads YYEKEE (reference sequence). The CDR3 extends over 14 amino acids. The CDR3 region is CASSLGQQNTEAFF. The CDR3 region has the DNA TGTGCCAGCAGCTTGGGACAGCAGAACACTGAAGCTTTCTTT.

V gene TRBV25-1 combines with J gene TRBJ2-7, with D possibly being TRBD1 (6 bases). The CDR3 consists of 16 residues. Germline CDR1 and CDR2: MGHDK and SYGVNS. Trimming stripped 4 bases from V and 0 bases from J, with 16 bases between. CDR3 nucleotides: TGTGCCAGCAGTGGGGGGACAAGGTCGGGCTCCTACGAGCAGTACTTC. This gives the protein CASSGGTRSGSYEQYF.

The chain joins TRBV3-1 (or the pseudogene TRBV3-2) to TRBJ2-1; TRBD1 aligns across 8 bases. V was pared by 5 bases and J by 7 bases, with 10 bases of the junction left unmatched. From germline, CDR1 is LGHDT and CDR2 YNNKEL (reference sequence). The CDR3 is 15 residues long. CDR3 protein: CASSAGQGLWNEQFF. In DNA, the CDR3 is TGTGCCAGCAGCGCAGGACAGGGCCTGTGGAATGAGCAGTTCTTC.

The V and J genes are TRBV25-1 and TRBJ2-7; possibly TRBD2 for D (7 bases). The CDR3 runs to 17 residues. Trimming cost V 7 bases and J 4 bases, with 26 bases left between them. The V gene's germline CDR1 is MGHDK and CDR2 SYGVNS. The CDR3 DNA sequence: TGTGCCAGCAAACCATCAACAACAGGGAGGGAGAGATACGAGCAGTACTTC. It codes for CASKPSTTGRERYEQYF.

The chain employs TRBV7-9 and TRBJ1-1, with D maybe TRBD1 (6 bases). Germline CDR1 SEHNR, CDR2 FQNEAQ (reference sequence). Trimming left V 4 bases short and J 5 bases short, with 14 bases between. This CDR3 comprises 14 residues. CDR3 region: CASSSTGIETEAFF. The CDR3 DNA follows: TGTGCCAGCAGCTCGACAGGTATCGAAACTGAAGCTTTCTTT.

The chain carries TRBV19 and TRBJ1-1; possibly TRBD1 for D (6 bases). Germline CDR1 LNHDA, CDR2 SQIVND (reference sequence). V shed 2 bases and J shed 1 base, with 11 bases lying between them. This CDR3 spans 15 amino acids. Written as DNA, the CDR3 is TGTGCCAGTAGTATACAGGGGCTTCCGAACACTGAAGCTTTCTTT. This sequence encodes CASSIQGLPNTEAFF.

V usage is TRBV21-1 and J usage is TRBJ1-3; the table's D call, TRBD1, has no DNA check behind it. TRBV21-1 is assigned pseudogene status. The CDR3 is 18 residues long. This chain's CDR3 is CASSNPFPLDRATDTIYF. CDR3 DNA sequence: TGTGCCAGCAGCAATCCCTTCCCATTGGACAGGGCCACAGACACCATATATTTT.

The CDR3 loop reads CASSPRGTGLEAFF. DNA of the CDR3: TGTGCCAGCAGCCCCCGGGGGACAGGGTTGGAGGCTTTCTTT. The chain has TRBV9 and TRBJ1-1; 9 nucleotides line up with TRBD1. The germline V gene has CDR1 SGDLS and CDR2 YYNGEE. The CDR3 contains 14 residues. Germline trimming cut 4 bases from V and 11 bases from J; bases unmatched to any gene: 12.

V usage is TRBV21-1 and J usage is TRBJ2-1; the D call TRBD2 from the table was never checked on the DNA. TRBV21-1 counts as a pseudogene. The CDR3 contains 20 residues. In nucleotides, the CDR3 is TGTGCCAGCAGCATCTCCCCAACGGCTAGCGGGAGGGCCAGGTACAATGAGCAGTTCTTC. It specifies CASSISPTASGRARYNEQFF.

The V and J genes are TRBV3-1 (or the pseudogene TRBV3-2) and TRBJ1-1; the D is unclear. Trimming stripped 1 base from V and 3 bases from J, with 6 bases between. Germline V gene sequence: CDR1 LGHDT, CDR2 YNNKEL (reference sequence). The length of the CDR3 is 13 residues. The CDR3 DNA reads as TGTGCCAGCAGCCAAGTCCAGGACACTGAAGCTTTCTTT. Translating gives CASSQVQDTEAFF.

The chain joins TRBV9 to TRBJ1-1; 9 bases match TRBD1. The CDR3 is made up of 13 amino acids. Germline CDR1 is SGDLS and CDR2 is YYNGEE. Germline trimming cut 4 bases from V and 4 bases from J; bases unmatched to any gene: 2. The CDR3 loop reads CASSSGQGTEAFF. Here the CDR3 DNA reads TGTGCCAGCAGCTCGGGACAGGGCACTGAAGCTTTCTTT.

The rearrangement joins TRBV7-3 to TRBJ2-1; D is uncertain. Germline V gene lookup returns CDR1 SGHTA and CDR2 FQGTGA. V lost 1 base, J lost 7 bases, and 11 bases lay in between. This CDR3 has 14 residues. For the CDR3, the DNA is TGTGCCAGCAGCTTAAGTTCTCATGAGAATGAGCAGTTCTTC. Amino acids: CASSLSSHENEQFF.

This chain connects TRBV30 to TRBJ1-2, with TRBD1 matching over 11 bases. This CDR3 comprises 12 residues. Germline V gene lookup returns CDR1 GTSNPN and CDR2 SVGIG (reference sequence). Trimming removed 8 bases from V and 4 bases from J; junction bases left unmatched: 3. This chain's CDR3 is CAAGTGGYGYTF. CDR3 bases: TGTGCCGCCGGGACAGGGGGCTATGGCTACACCTTC. The variable domain in full, with the rest retrieved from reference TRBV30 and TRBJ1-2, is SQTIHQWPATLVQPVGSPLSLECTVEGTSNPNLYWYRQAAGRGLQLLFYSVGIGQISSEVPQNLSASRPQDRQFILSSKKLLLSDSGFYLCAAGTGGYGYTFGSGTRLTVV.